This T cell receptor (beta chain) was observed in a study of blood T cell repertoires in COVID-19. The overall study: COVID-19 samples from acute and convalescent phases originated in the United States, Italy and Spain.

Before they entered the study, exposed participants had met a COVID-19 case within 2 weeks. The CDR3 has 14 amino acids. V was shortened by 2 bases and J by 1 base, with 6 bases between the two germline ends. Looked up from germline, CDR1 is ENHRY and CDR2 is SYGVKD. Per the original methods: Using reference gene primer amplification, nucleated cell counts were estimated. Clones were read by immunoSEQ multiplex PCR, and TCRdb kept only the in-frame ones, dropping some. V and J calls and clone size follow that table, whereas D and trimming were derived from the DNA. This table has a few hundred thousand clones, about four fifths appearing once.

The TCR originated in a man aged 35-49 years who had been exposed to COVID-19. Sequenced material: PBMCs or T cells enriched from blood (not recorded which). The genes are TRBV10-3 and TRBJ1-5; D unresolved. The CDR3, as DNA: TGTGCCATCAGTGAGGGGAGGAGCAATCAGCCCCAGCATTTT. Amino acid sequence: CAISEGRSNQPQHF.